The next 22 T cell receptor beta chains were all read from a single sample in a study of blood T cell repertoires in COVID-19. Only in-frame clones appear in the TCRdb table, and some are missing; sequencing was by immunoSEQ multiplex PCR. The table includes 97,000 or so clones, 70% to 90% detected once. The sample taken for sequencing was peripheral blood. The receptors stem from a man in his forties or fifties with active COVID-19.

This rearrangement joins TRBV5-4 to TRBJ2-3; 9 bases agree with TRBD1. Per the germline V gene, CDR1 is SGHNT and CDR2 is YYREEE (reference sequence). V trimming: 0 bases; J trimming: 3 bases; junction bases outside the gene matches: 2. The CDR3 runs 15 residues. CDR3 bases: TGTGCCAGCAGCTTGGATGGACAGGGGACAGATACGCAGTATTTT. Translation: CASSLDGQGTDTQYF.

This sequence joins TRBV7-2 and TRBJ2-5, with 8 bases identical to TRBD2. CDR1 is SGHTA, CDR2 FQGNSA, per germline. The CDR3 contains 14 residues. V was clipped by 3 bases and J by 2 bases; unmatched bases: 2. The CDR3 nucleotides read TGTGCCAGCAGCTTCCAGCGGGGGCAAGAGACCCAGTACTTC. Amino acids: CASSFQRGQETQYF.

Concerning this clone: A read error may produce the germline difference seen at one junction end. The J gene is TRBJ1-4, the V gene TRBV11-2, with a tentative D call TRBD1 (5 bases). The CDR3 consists of 15 residues. Germline V gives CDR1 SGHAT, CDR2 FQNNGV. Written as DNA, the CDR3 is TGTGCCAGCAGCACTCTGGGGGGGATAGGGGAAAAGCTGTTTTTT. Its protein product is CASSTLGGIGEKLFF.

This clone showed up just a few times. The gene calls are TRBV7-2 and TRBJ1-1, with D maybe TRBD1 (6 bases). The CDR3 is made up of 15 amino acids. V was cut by 0 bases and J by 4 bases, with 12 bases left in between. CDR1 SGHTA and CDR2 FQGNSA come from the germline V gene. The CDR3 DNA follows: TGTGCCAGCAGCTTAGCGATACAGGGAAGCACTGAAGCTTTCTTT. Its translation is CASSLAIQGSTEAFF.

This clone has more than one count but fewer than ten. This chain uses TRBV19 with TRBJ2-7, with a weak D call TRBD2 (6 bases). Looked up from germline, CDR1 is LNHDA and CDR2 is SQIVND (reference sequence). The CDR3 contains 13 residues. V lost 3 bases, J lost 3 bases, and 9 bases lay in between. CDR3 in DNA: TGTGCCAGTAGTATCCGGCGGGGCTACGAGCAGTACTTC. Its translation: CASSIRRGYEQYF.

This chain connects TRBV11-2 to TRBJ2-7, with 7 bases matching TRBD2. Germline lookup yields CDR1 SGHAT and CDR2 FQNNGV. This CDR3 is built from 15 residues. V lost 6 bases to trimming and J lost 4 bases; unmatched junction nucleotides: 12. CDR3 protein: CASSVIRTRTYEQYF. As DNA, the CDR3 is TGTGCCAGCAGTGTCATTCGGACTAGGACTTACGAGCAGTACTTC.

CDR3 amino acids: CASSLTVEGEQYF. CDR3 nucleotides: TGTGCCAGCAGCCTGACGGTGGAGGGCGAGCAGTACTTC. The rearrangement joins TRBV5-5 to TRBJ2-7; D might be TRBD2 (6 bases). V was pared by 4 bases and J by 6 bases, with 14 bases between. This CDR3 comprises 13 residues. The V gene's germline CDR1 is SGHKS and CDR2 YYEKEE (reference sequence).

In regard to this clone: A much bigger clone sits one base away, suggesting this may be a read error. The rearrangement joins TRBV10-3 to TRBJ2-7, with 7 bases matching TRBD1. This CDR3 contains 14 residues. CDR1 is ENHRY and CDR2 is SYGVKD in the germline V gene. With V trimmed by 4 bases and J by 9 bases, 12 bases remained unmatched. This CDR3 reads CAISGTQGEGGQYF. The DNA of the CDR3 is TGTGCCATCAGTGGTACTCAGGGGGAAGGCGGGCAGTACTTC.

The chain recombines TRBV6-5 with TRBJ2-3; TRBD2 matches at 7 bases. V lost 8 bases and J lost 3; bases outside the gene matches: 5. CDR1 is MNHEY and CDR2 is SVGAGI in the germline V gene. This CDR3 has 13 residues. CDR3 nucleotide sequence: TGTGCCAGCGGGGACTATACGACAGATACGCAGTATTTT. Translated: CASGDYTTDTQYF.

The chain combines TRBV11-2 with TRBJ2-1, with 11 bases fitting TRBD2. V was clipped by 10 bases and J by 6 bases; unmatched bases: 8. The CDR3 runs 14 residues. The V gene's germline CDR1 is SGHAT and CDR2 FQNNGV. This CDR3 is CATQGLAAFNEQFF. As DNA, the CDR3 is TGTGCCACCCAGGGACTAGCGGCGTTCAATGAGCAGTTCTTC.

The genes are TRBV18 and TRBJ2-5; 7 bases match TRBD2. The CDR3 is 15 amino acids. Per germline, CDR1 KGHSH and CDR2 LQKENI. V lost 3 bases, J lost 4 bases, and 8 bases stayed unmatched. CDR3 loop: CASSPLPGGRETQYF. CDR3 sequence (DNA): TGTGCCAGCTCACCCCTCCCCGGGGGGAGAGAGACCCAGTACTTC.

The chain couples TRBV3-1 (or the pseudogene TRBV3-2) to TRBJ2-2; D is possibly TRBD2 (6 bases). Germline CDR1 LGHDT, CDR2 YNNKEL (reference sequence). V dropped 0 bases and J dropped 5 bases, with 10 bases sitting between them. The CDR3 is 15 residues long. The CDR3 is CASSQDGGRTGELFF. DNA of the CDR3: TGTGCCAGCAGCCAAGACGGGGGAAGAACCGGGGAGCTGTTTTTT.

V gene TRBV7-6 combines with J gene TRBJ2-1; 9 nucleotides line up with TRBD2. The germline CDR1 and CDR2 sequences are SGHVS and FNYEAQ. The CDR3 spans 16 residues. V trimming: 0 bases; J trimming: 7 bases; junction bases outside the gene matches: 7. The CDR3 protein is CASSLAASGAINEQFF. In nucleotides, the CDR3 is TGTGCCAGCAGCTTAGCAGCTAGCGGGGCGATTAATGAGCAGTTCTTC.

The chain carries TRBV7-2 and TRBJ2-1; 7 bases align to TRBD2. Germline V CDR1 and CDR2: SGHTA, FQGNSA. Unmatched junction bases numbered 15, after V lost 5 bases and J lost 8 bases. This CDR3 spans 16 amino acids. The chain's CDR3 is CASSRGWRGMGDEQFF. The CDR3 bases are TGTGCCAGCAGCAGGGGCTGGCGGGGGATGGGAGATGAGCAGTTCTTC.

The J gene is TRBJ2-2, the V gene TRBV9; 9 positions agree with TRBD2. The V gene's germline CDR1 is SGDLS and CDR2 YYNGEE. The CDR3 has 15 amino acids. Trimming cost V 4 bases and J 7 bases; bases outside gene matches: 8. The CDR3 sequence is CASSPRLAEVGELFF. CDR3 bases: TGTGCCAGCAGCCCCAGACTAGCGGAGGTCGGGGAGCTGTTTTTT. The full variable domain, in which reference TRBV9 and TRBJ2-2 provide the parts outside the CDR3, is DSGVTQTPKHLITATGQRVTLRCSPRSGDLSVYWYQQSLDQGLQFLIQYYNGEERAKGNILERFSAQQFPDLHSELNLSSLELGDSALYFCASSPRLAEVGELFFGEGSRLTVL.

The rearrangement links TRBV9 to TRBJ1-5; TRBD1 aligns across 7 bases. The CDR3 contains 16 residues. CDR1 is SGDLS, CDR2 YYNGEE, per germline. V was pared by 4 bases and J by 5 bases, with 12 bases of the junction left unmatched. CDR3 in DNA: TGTGCCAGCAGCCCAATACAGGGGCGGCATTATCAGCCCCAGCATTTT. Translating gives CASSPIQGRHYQPQHF.

The gene calls are TRBV7-8 and TRBJ1-2; 10 bases fit TRBD1. Germline V gene sequence: CDR1 SGHVS, CDR2 FQNEAQ. The CDR3 length is 16 residues. After removal of 2 bases from V and 5 bases from J, the junction contained 8 bases not matched to a gene. The CDR3 sequence: CASSLRLTGGAYGYTF. In DNA, the CDR3 is TGTGCCAGCAGCTTAAGGCTGACAGGGGGCGCGTATGGCTACACCTTC.

The gene calls are TRBV12-5 and TRBJ2-2; weak D call: TRBD2 (5 bases). V was cut by 5 bases and J by 7 bases, with 8 bases left in between. The CDR3 runs to 12 residues. Germline V gene data show CDR1 as LGHNT and CDR2 as FRNRAP. This chain's CDR3 is CASGLGSGELFF. The CDR3 DNA is TGTGCTAGTGGTCTGGGGAGCGGGGAGCTGTTTTTT.

There are a few counts of this clone. CDR3 amino acids: CASSPSGDQPQHF. DNA of the CDR3: TGTGCCAGCAGCCCCAGTGGAGATCAGCCCCAGCATTTT. The J gene is TRBJ1-5, the V gene TRBV7-2; no definite D call. Trimming left V 5 bases short and J 5 bases short, with 10 bases between. Germline CDR1 and CDR2: SGHTA and FQGNSA. The CDR3 sequence is 13 residues long.

The gene calls are TRBV5-6 and TRBJ1-1, with D hard to call. The CDR3 sequence is 16 residues long. V shed 0 bases and J shed 0 bases, with 12 bases lying between them. Germline lookup yields CDR1 SGHDT and CDR2 YYEEEE. The CDR3 sequence is CASSLAPGLVNTEAFF. The CDR3 DNA reads TGTGCCAGCAGCTTGGCTCCGGGTTTGGTGAACACTGAAGCTTTCTTT.

V gene TRBV6-5 combines with J gene TRBJ1-1; maybe TRBD1 (5 bases). The length of the CDR3 is 15 residues. V lost 0 bases, J lost 4 bases, and 12 bases lay in between. CDR1 is MNHEY and CDR2 is SVGAGI in the germline V gene. The CDR3 sequence is CASSYSSGGGTEAFF. Here the CDR3 DNA reads TGTGCCAGCAGTTACTCGTCGGGGGGTGGCACTGAAGCTTTCTTT.

V gene TRBV18 combines with J gene TRBJ1-1, with D possibly matching TRBD1 (5 bases). Trimming stripped 6 bases from V and 1 base from J, with 18 bases between. Germline CDR1 and CDR2: KGHSH and LQKENI. CDR3 size: 16 residues. The CDR3 bases are TGTGCCAGCTCGCCGCGGGACTCGGGTGGGAACACTGAAGCTTTCTTT. Encoded protein: CASSPRDSGGNTEAFF.